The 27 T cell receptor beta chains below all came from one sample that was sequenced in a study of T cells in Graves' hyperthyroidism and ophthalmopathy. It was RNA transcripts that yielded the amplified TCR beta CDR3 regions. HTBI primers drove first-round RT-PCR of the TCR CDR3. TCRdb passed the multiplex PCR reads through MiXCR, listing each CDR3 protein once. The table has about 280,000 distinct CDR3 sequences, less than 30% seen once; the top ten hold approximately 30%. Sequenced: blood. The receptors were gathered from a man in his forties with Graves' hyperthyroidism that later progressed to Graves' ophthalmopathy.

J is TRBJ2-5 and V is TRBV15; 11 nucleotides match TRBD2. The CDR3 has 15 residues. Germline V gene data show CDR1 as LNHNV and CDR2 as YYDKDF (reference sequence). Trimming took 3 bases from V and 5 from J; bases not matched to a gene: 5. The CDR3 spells CATSSLSGRVETQYF. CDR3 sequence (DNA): TGTGCCACCAGCAGCCTTAGCGGGAGGGTGGAGACCCAGTACTTC.

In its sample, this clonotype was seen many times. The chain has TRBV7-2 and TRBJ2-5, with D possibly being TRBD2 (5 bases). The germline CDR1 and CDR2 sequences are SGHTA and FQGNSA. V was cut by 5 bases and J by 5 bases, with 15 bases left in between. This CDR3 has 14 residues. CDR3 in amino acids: CASSKQLVGETQYF. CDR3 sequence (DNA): TGTGCCAGCAGCAAGCAACTAGTTGGGGAGACCCAGTACTTC. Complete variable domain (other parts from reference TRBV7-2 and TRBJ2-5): GAGVSQSPSNKVTEKGKDVELRCDPISGHTALYWYRQSLGQGLEFLIYFQGNSAPDKSGLPSDRFSAERTGGSVSTLTIQRTQQEDSAVYLCASSKQLVGETQYFGPGTRLLVL.

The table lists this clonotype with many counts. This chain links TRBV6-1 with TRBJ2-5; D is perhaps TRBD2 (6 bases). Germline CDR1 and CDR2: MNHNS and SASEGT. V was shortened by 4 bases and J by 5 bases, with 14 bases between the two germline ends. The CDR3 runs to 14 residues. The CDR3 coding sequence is TGTGCCAGCAGTGTCGGGAGAGTCGCGGAGACCCAGTACTTC. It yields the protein CASSVGRVAETQYF.

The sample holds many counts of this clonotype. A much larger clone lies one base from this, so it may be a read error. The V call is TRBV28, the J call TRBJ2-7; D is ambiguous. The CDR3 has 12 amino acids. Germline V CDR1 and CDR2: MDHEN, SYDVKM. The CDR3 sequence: CASSSGFYEQCF. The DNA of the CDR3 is TGTGCCAGCAGTTCAGGATTCTACGAGCAGTGCTTC.

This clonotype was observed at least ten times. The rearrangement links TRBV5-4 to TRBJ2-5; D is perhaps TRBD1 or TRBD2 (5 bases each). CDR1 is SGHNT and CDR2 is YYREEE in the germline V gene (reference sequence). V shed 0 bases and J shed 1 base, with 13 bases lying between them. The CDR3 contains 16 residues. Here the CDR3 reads CASSLEGPRFQETQYF. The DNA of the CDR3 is TGTGCCAGCAGCTTGGAGGGACCGCGATTCCAAGAGACCCAGTACTTC.

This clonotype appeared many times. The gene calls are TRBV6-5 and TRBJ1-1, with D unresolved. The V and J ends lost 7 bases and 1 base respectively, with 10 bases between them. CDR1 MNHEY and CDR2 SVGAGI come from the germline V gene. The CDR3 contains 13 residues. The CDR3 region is CASNPAENTEAFF. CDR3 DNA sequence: TGTGCCAGCAATCCCGCTGAGAACACTGAAGCTTTCTTT.

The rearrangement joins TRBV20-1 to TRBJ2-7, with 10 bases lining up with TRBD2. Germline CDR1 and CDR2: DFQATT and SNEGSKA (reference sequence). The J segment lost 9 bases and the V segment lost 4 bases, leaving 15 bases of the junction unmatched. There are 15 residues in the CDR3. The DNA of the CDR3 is TGCAGTGCTACCCCCGGGACTAGCGACCTACGTGCGCAGTACTTC. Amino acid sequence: CSATPGTSDLRAQYF.

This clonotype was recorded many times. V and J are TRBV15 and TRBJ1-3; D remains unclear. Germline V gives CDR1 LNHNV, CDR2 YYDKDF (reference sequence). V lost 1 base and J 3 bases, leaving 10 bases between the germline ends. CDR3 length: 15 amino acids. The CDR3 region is CATSRGQADGNTIYF. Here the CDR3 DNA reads TGTGCCACCAGCAGAGGCCAGGCCGATGGAAACACCATATATTTT. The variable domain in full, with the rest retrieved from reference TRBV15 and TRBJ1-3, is DAMVIQNPRYQVTQFGKPVTLSCSQTLNHNVMYWYQQKSSQAPKLLFHYYDKDFNNEADTPDNFQSRRPNTSFCFLDIRSPGLGDTAMYLCATSRGQADGNTIYFGEGSWLTVV.

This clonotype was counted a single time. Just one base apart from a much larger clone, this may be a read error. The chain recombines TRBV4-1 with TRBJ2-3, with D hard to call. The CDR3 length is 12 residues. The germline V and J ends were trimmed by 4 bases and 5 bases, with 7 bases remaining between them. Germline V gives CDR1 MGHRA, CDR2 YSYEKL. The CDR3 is CASSLMGDTQYF. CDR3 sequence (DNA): TGCGCCAGCAGCCTCATGGGAGATACGCAGTATTTT.

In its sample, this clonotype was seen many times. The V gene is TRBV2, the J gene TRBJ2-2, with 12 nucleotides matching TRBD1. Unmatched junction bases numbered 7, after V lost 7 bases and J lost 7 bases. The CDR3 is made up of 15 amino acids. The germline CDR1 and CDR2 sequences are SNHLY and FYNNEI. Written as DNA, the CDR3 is TGTGCCAGCAAGGGGGACAGGGGGCCTGTCGGGGAGCTGTTTTTT. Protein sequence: CASKGDRGPVGELFF.

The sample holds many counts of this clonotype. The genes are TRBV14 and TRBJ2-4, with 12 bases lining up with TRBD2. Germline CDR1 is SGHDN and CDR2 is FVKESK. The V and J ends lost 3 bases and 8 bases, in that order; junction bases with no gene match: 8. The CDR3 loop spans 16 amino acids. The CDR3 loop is CASSQSPSGRADIQYF. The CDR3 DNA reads TGTGCCAGCAGCCAGTCCCCTAGCGGGAGGGCTGACATTCAGTACTTC.

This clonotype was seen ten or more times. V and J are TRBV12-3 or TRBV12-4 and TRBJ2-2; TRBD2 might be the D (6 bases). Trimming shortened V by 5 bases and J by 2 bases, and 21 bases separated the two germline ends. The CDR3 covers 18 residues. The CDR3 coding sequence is TGTGCCAGCAGTCGTCGTTTGTTCGCCGGGAGTAACACCGGGGAGCTGTTTTTT. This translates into CASSRRLFAGSNTGELFF.

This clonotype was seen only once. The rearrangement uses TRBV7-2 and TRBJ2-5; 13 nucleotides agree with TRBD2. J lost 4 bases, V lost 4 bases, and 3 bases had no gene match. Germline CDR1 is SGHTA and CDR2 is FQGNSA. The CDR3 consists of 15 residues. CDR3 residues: CASSSWTSGRETQYF. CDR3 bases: TGTGCCAGCAGCTCCTGGACTAGCGGGAGAGAGACCCAGTACTTC.

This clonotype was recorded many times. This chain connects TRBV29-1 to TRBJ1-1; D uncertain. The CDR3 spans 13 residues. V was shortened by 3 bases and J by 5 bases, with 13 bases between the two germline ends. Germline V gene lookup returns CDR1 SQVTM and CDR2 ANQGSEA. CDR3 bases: TGCAGCGTTGAGGGCCAGGCGGGGACTGAAGCTTTCTTT. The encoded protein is CSVEGQAGTEAFF.

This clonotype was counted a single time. CDR3 DNA: TGTGCCAGCAGGCAAGACAGGTTGGCCAATCAGCCCCAGCATTTT. This codes for CASRQDRLANQPQHF. V is TRBV28 and J is TRBJ1-5, with D possibly being TRBD1 (6 bases). Per the germline V gene, CDR1 is MDHEN and CDR2 is SYDVKM. Trimming stripped 6 bases from V and 3 bases from J, with 15 bases between. This CDR3 region has 15 residues.

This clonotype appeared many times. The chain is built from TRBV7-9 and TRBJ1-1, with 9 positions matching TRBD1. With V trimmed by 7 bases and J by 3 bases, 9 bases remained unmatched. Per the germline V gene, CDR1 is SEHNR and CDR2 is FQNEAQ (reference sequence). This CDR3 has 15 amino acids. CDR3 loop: CASNQLRDRDTEAFF. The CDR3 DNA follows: TGTGCCAGCAACCAACTGCGGGACAGGGACACTGAAGCTTTCTTT.

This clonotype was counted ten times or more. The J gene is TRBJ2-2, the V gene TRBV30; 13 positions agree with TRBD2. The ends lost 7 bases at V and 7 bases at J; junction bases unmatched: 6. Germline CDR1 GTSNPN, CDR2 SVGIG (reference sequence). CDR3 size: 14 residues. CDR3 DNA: TGTGCCTCCCTGGGACTAGCGGGACACGGGGAGCTGTTTTTT. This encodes CASLGLAGHGELFF.

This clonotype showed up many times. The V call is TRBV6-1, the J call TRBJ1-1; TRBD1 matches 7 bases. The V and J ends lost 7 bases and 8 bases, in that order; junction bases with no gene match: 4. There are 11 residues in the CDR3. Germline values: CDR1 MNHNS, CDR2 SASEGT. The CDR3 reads CASKNRGEAFF. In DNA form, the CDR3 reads TGTGCCAGCAAGAACAGGGGAGAAGCTTTCTTT.

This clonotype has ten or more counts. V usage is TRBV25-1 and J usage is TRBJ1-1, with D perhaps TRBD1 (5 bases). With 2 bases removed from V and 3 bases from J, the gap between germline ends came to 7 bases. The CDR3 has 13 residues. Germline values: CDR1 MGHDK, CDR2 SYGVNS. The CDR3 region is CASSERGDTEAFF. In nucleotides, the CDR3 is TGTGCCAGCAGTGAAAGGGGAGACACTGAAGCTTTCTTT.

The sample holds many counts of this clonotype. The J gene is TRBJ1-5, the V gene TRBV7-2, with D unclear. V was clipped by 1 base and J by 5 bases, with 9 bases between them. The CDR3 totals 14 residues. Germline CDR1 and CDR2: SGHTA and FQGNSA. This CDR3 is CASSLDGAHQPQHF. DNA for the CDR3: TGTGCCAGCAGCTTAGATGGCGCGCATCAGCCCCAGCATTTT.

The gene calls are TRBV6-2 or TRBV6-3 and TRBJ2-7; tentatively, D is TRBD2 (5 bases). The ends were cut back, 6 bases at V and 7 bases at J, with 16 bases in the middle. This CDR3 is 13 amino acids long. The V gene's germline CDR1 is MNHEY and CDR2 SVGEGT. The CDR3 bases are TGTGCCAGCAGAACCTCATCCGGGGTGGAGCAGTACTTC. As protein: CASRTSSGVEQYF.

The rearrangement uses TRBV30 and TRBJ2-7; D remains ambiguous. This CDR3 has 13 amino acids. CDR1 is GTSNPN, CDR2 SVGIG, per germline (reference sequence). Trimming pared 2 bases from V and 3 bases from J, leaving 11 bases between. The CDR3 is CAWSSGLGYEQYF. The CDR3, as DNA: TGTGCCTGGAGTTCTGGCTTGGGCTACGAGCAGTACTTC.

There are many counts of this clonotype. CDR3 amino acids: CAWSVRREQYF. CDR3 sequence (DNA): TGTGCCTGGAGTGTACGGCGGGAGCAGTACTTC. The chain links TRBV30 to TRBJ2-7; D unresolved. The CDR3 length is 11 residues. CDR1 and CDR2 (germline): GTSNPN, SVGIG (reference sequence). V lost 0 bases and J 7 bases, leaving 7 bases between the germline ends. Full variable domain (outside the CDR3, taken from reference TRBV30 and TRBJ2-7): SQTIHQWPATLVQPVGSPLSLECTVEGTSNPNLYWYRQAAGRGLQLLFYSVGIGQISSEVPQNLSASRPQDRQFILSSKKLLLSDSGFYLCAWSVRREQYFGPGTRLTVT.

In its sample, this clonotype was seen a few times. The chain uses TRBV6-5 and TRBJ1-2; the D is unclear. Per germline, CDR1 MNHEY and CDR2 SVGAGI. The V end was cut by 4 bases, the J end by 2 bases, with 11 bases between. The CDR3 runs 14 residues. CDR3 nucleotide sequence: TGTGCCAGCAGTTTTAATCCGAAAAACTATGGCTACACCTTC. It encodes CASSFNPKNYGYTF.

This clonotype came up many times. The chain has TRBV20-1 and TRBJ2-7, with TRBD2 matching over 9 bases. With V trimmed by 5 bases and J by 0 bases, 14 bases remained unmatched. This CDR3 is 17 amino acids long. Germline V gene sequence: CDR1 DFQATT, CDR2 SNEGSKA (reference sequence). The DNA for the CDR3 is TGCAGTGCTGGCCGACTAGCGGCAAGCGCGTTCTCCTACGAGCAGTACTTC. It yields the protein CSAGRLAASAFSYEQYF.

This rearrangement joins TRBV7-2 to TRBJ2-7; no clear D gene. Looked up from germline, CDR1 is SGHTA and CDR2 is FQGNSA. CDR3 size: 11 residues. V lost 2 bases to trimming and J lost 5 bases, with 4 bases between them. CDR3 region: CASSLRHEQYF. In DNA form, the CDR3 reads TGTGCCAGCAGCTTACGCCACGAGCAGTACTTC.

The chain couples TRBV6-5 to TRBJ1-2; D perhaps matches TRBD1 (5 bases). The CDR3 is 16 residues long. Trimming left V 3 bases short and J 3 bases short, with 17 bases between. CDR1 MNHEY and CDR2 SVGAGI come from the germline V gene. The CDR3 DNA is TGTGCCAGCAGTTATGGTAGGGGAGAGCGGTACTATGGCTACACCTTC. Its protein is CASSYGRGERYYGYTF.